What follows are 9 T cell receptor beta chains derived from one specimen sequenced in a study of shared clonotypes between healthy human individuals. TCRdb's table, derived via immunoSEQ multiplex PCR, lists solely in-frame clones and lacks some. Of millions of clones in the sample, around 90% are singletons; the top ten hold over 0.12%. Material for sequencing was naive CD4+ T cells sorted from blood. Subset reported: CD45RA+ positively selected. The receptors were gathered from a man aged 18 to 29 in good health.

CDR3 nucleotide sequence: TGTGCCAGCAGCGTAGGGTCTCAGGGCGGCACAGATACGCAGTATTTT. Its protein is CASSVGSQGGTDTQYF. The chain joins TRBV9 to TRBJ2-3, with TRBD1 as a possible D gene (5 bases). The V gene's germline CDR1 is SGDLS and CDR2 YYNGEE. V was trimmed by 0 bases and J by 1 base, leaving 12 bases between them. There are 16 residues in the CDR3.

This sequence joins TRBV5-4 and TRBJ1-6, with 7 bases that match TRBD1. Germline CDR1 SGHNT, CDR2 YYREEE (reference sequence). Trimming took 0 bases from V and 5 from J; bases not matched to a gene: 11. The CDR3 contains 18 residues. The CDR3 DNA follows: TGTGCCAGCAGCTTGGTAGGGTCAGGGGGAGGCGATAATTCACCCCTCCACTTT. Translated, it gives CASSLVGSGGGDNSPLHF.

The J gene is TRBJ2-5, the V gene TRBV14; D call uncertain. CDR3 length equals 13 residues. Germline V CDR1 and CDR2: SGHDN, FVKESK. Deletions cut 4 bases from V and 1 base from J, with 7 bases between. The CDR3 DNA follows: TGTGCCAGCAGCCGAGGCCCCCAAGAGACCCAGTACTTC. Residues: CASSRGPQETQYF. Complete variable domain (other parts from reference TRBV14 and TRBJ2-5): EAGVTQFPSHSVIEKGQTVTLRCDPISGHDNLYWYRRVMGKEIKFLLHFVKESKQDESGMPNNRFLAERTGGTYSTLKVQPAELEDSGVYFCASSRGPQETQYFGPGTRLLVL.

This chain connects TRBV29-1 to TRBJ2-1, with 7 bases matching TRBD2. Germline CDR1 is SQVTM and CDR2 is ANQGSEA. This CDR3 is built from 16 residues. The V segment lost 2 bases and the J segment 1 base; nucleotides outside the gene matches: 8. CDR3 amino acids: CSVEKVSGWSYNEQFF. CDR3 DNA sequence: TGCAGCGTTGAAAAGGTTAGCGGGTGGTCCTACAATGAGCAGTTCTTC.

The V call is TRBV2, the J call TRBJ1-2; D call uncertain. Germline assignment: CDR1 SNHLY and CDR2 FYNNEI. The V gene lost 1 base and the J gene lost 8 bases, with 8 bases spanning the gap. The CDR3 length is 12 residues. DNA for the CDR3: TGTGCCAGCAGTGAAGTGTCATGGGGCTACACCTTC. Translating it yields CASSEVSWGYTF.

The rearrangement uses TRBV30 and TRBJ2-3, with TRBD2 identical over 7 bases. The V gene's germline CDR1 is GTSNPN and CDR2 SVGIG (reference sequence). The CDR3 spans 16 residues. V dropped 1 base and J dropped 4; count of bases not matched to a gene: 11. This CDR3 is CAWSGLAGVAPDTQYF. In nucleotides, the CDR3 is TGTGCCTGGAGTGGGTTGGCGGGAGTTGCCCCAGATACGCAGTATTTT.

This clone has just a few counts. V gene TRBV21-1 combines with J gene TRBJ1-1. TRBV21-1 is a pseudogene locus. This CDR3 is 12 amino acids long. The CDR3 is CASSKGDTEAFF. CDR3 nucleotides: TGTGCCAGCAGCAAGGGGGACACTGAAGCTTTCTTT.

This rearrangement joins TRBV19 to TRBJ1-5; no reliable D call. V was trimmed by 5 bases and J by 9 bases, leaving 11 bases between them. The germline gives CDR1 LNHDA, CDR2 SQIVND (reference sequence). The CDR3 runs 12 residues. The CDR3 bases are TGTGCCAGTAGTCCTCGTCTTCCGCCCCAGCATTTT. It is translated as CASSPRLPPQHF.

The CDR3 loop is CASSPIQGSEQYF. The CDR3 DNA reads as TGTGCCAGCTCACCGATACAGGGATCCGAGCAGTACTTC. V and J are TRBV18 and TRBJ2-5; maybe TRBD1 (6 bases). The DNA matches TRBJ2-7 better at its end, which makes the J call doubtful. Per the germline V gene, CDR1 is KGHSH and CDR2 is LQKENI. The CDR3 runs 13 residues.